This is a list of T cell receptor beta chains from one sample in a study of cytomegalovirus exposure and HLA in healthy donors. This table comes from immunoSEQ multiplex PCR, and its TCRdb copy is limited to in-frame clones, with some not included. This table has more than 120,000 clones, approximately 88% appearing once. Sequencing was done on a sample of PBMCs. Receptors were obtained from a man aged 18-30 years in good health and CMV-seropositive. The CDR3 runs from the conserved cysteine through the conserved F or W. The order of the fields is CDR3 length, V gene, clone size, J gene, D gene, CDR3 DNA, CDR3 protein. The D gene is left open where the match is weak. Part of the rows lack a size; the others show once, few, many or a class for expanded clones.

16,TRBV7-9,-,TRBJ2-3,-,TGTGCCAGCAGCTTGGTAGCGGCCTCGAGCACAGATACGCAGTATTTT,CASSLVAASSTDTQYF
14,TRBV6-1,-,TRBJ1-2,TRBD1,TGTGCCAGCAGTGTTGGGACAGATAGCTATGGCTACACCTTC,CASSVGTDSYGYTF
15,TRBV28,-,TRBJ2-1,-,TGTGCCAGCAGTTTATTGGGGGGTCAGACCAATGAGCAGTTCTTC,CASSLLGGQTNEQFF
14,TRBV6-1,once,TRBJ1-2,-,TGTGCCAGCAGTGAACGTGGTAGGGGCTATGGCTACACCTTC,CASSERGRGYGYTF
15,TRBV5-1,-,TRBJ2-1,TRBD2,TGCGCCAGCAGCACAGGGACTAGGAGGCACAATGAGCAGTTCTTC,CASSTGTRRHNEQFF
14,TRBV5-4,-,TRBJ2-7,TRBD2,TGTGCCAGCAGCTTGGAAGCGGGGTCCTACGAGCAGTACTTC,CASSLEAGSYEQYF
15,TRBV6-4,-,TRBJ1-2,-,TGTGCCAGCAGTGACAAGATGGGGGCCTATGGAAGCTACACCTTC,CASSDKMGAYGSYTF
15,TRBV7-8,-,TRBJ1-1,-,TGTGCCAGCAGCTTACGGGGGGCTTCGAGCACTGAAGCTTTCTTT,CASSLRGASSTEAFF
14,TRBV6-1,once,TRBJ2-3,-,TGTGCCAGCATGAAACGGGGTAGCACAGATACGCAGTATTTT,CASMKRGSTDTQYF
14,TRBV30,-,TRBJ2-2,-,TGTGCCTGGAGTGTATCTAGCGTCGGCGGGGAGCTGTTTTTT,CAWSVSSVGGELFF
19,TRBV28,-,TRBJ2-6,-,TGTGCCAGCAGTTTTGAAGGCTCCCCTCGGGGCTCTGGGGCCAACGTCCTGACTTTC,CASSFEGSPRGSGANVLTF
16,TRBV27,-,TRBJ2-2,TRBD1,TGTGCCAGCAGTCCAGGGACAGGGGTCAACACCGGGGAGCTGTTTTTT,CASSPGTGVNTGELFF
11,TRBV2,-,TRBJ1-1,-,TGTGCCAGCAGACTTGGGCTTGAAGCTTTCTTT,CASRLGLEAFF
19,TRBV9,-,TRBJ2-3,-,TGTGCCAGCAGCAGGCGCGGCGGGGGAGAGACAGGTATCACAGATACGCAGTATTTT,CASSRRGGGETGITDTQYF
14,TRBV5-4,-,TRBJ2-5,-,TGTGCCAGCAGCTTGGACCCAGGGAAGGAGACCCAGTACTTC,CASSLDPGKETQYF
13,TRBV29-1,-,TRBJ1-1,-,TGCAGCGCTGGGCCAGGGTTGGACACTGAAGCTTTCTTT,CSAGPGLDTEAFF
13,TRBV6-5,-,TRBJ2-7,-,TGTGCCAGCAGTGAGAGGGAGACCTACGAGCAGTACTTC,CASSERETYEQYF
15,TRBV7-6,-,TRBJ2-1,-,TGTGCCAGCAGCCTAGAGGGACTGGCCTACAATGAGCAGTTCTTC,CASSLEGLAYNEQFF
12,TRBV28,few,TRBJ2-7,-,TGTGCCAGCCTAGGGGGACATCCAGAGCAGTACTTC,CASLGGHPEQYF
12,TRBV14,-,TRBJ1-5,-,TGTGCCAGCAGAACCAGAGGACAGCCCCAGCATTTT,CASRTRGQPQHF
15,TRBV11-3,-,TRBJ2-1,TRBD2,TGTGCCAGCAGCTTAAGCGGGGGGATCTACAATGAGCAGTTCTTC,CASSLSGGIYNEQFF
14,TRBV18,-,TRBJ2-7,-,TGTGCCAGCTCACCGTCAATAGAGTTGTACGAGCAGTACTTC,CASSPSIELYEQYF
15,TRBV29-1,-,TRBJ2-3,-,TGCAGCGTTGAACCCAACAGGGCGTACACAGATACGCAGTATTTT,CSVEPNRAYTDTQYF
14,TRBV28,once,TRBJ1-2,TRBD1,TGTGCCAGCAGTCCTCCGGGACAGGGCGGAGGCTACACCTTC,CASSPPGQGGGYTF
9,TRBV30,-,TRBJ1-2,-,TGTGCCCGCCAGGGTGGCTACACCTTC,CARQGGYTF
15,TRBV7-9,-,TRBJ1-5,TRBD1,TGTGCCAGCAGCTCCACGACAGGGAAGGCTCAGCCCCAGCATTTT,CASSSTTGKAQPQHF
11,TRBV20-1,-,TRBJ2-7,-,TGCAGTGCTAGGGCCCCCCCCGAGCAGTACTTC,CSARAPPEQYF
18,TRBV13,once,TRBJ2-1,-,TGTGCCAGCAGCCACATTGCGGGGGCTAGCGGAGCCTACAATGAGCAGTTCTTC,CASSHIAGASGAYNEQFF
11,TRBV15,-,TRBJ2-1,-,TGTGCCACCAGCCGTAGCAATGAGCAGTTCTTC,CATSRSNEQFF
12,TRBV27,-,TRBJ2-1,TRBD2,TGTGCCAGCAGTTTATCAGACAGCGGGAAGTTCTTC,CASSLSDSGKFF
16,TRBV14,-,TRBJ2-5,TRBD2,TGTGCCAGCAGCCAAGAACGGCTAGCGGGATGGGAGACCCAGTACTTC,CASSQERLAGWETQYF
14,TRBV11-1,-,TRBJ2-7,TRBD2,TGTGCCAGCAGCCACAGCGGGGGGACCTACGAGCAGTACTTC,CASSHSGGTYEQYF
16,TRBV6-1,-,TRBJ2-3,TRBD1,TGTGCCAGCAGTGAGAGGGGGCGAATTAACACAGATACGCAGTATTTT,CASSERGRINTDTQYF
14,TRBV19,-,TRBJ1-4,-,TGTGCCAGTAGGATCGGAGGAACTAATGAAAAACTGTTTTTT,CASRIGGTNEKLFF
13,TRBV29-1,-,TRBJ1-1,-,TGCAGCGGGCTGAGACAGTTGAACACTGAAGCTTTCTTT,CSGLRQLNTEAFF
13,TRBV6-1,-,TRBJ2-7,TRBD1,TGTGCCAGCAGAACAGGGGTATCCTACGAGCAGTACTTC,CASRTGVSYEQYF
16,TRBV5-4,few,TRBJ1-5,TRBD1,TGTGCCAGCAGCTTGGTAGGGGGCTTAAGCAATCAGCCCCAGCATTTT,CASSLVGGLSNQPQHF
16,TRBV9,-,TRBJ2-2,TRBD2,TGTGCCAGCAGCCAGACTAGCGGGGTAGGCACCGGGGAGCTGTTTTTT,CASSQTSGVGTGELFF
13,TRBV6-5,-,TRBJ2-2,-,TGTGCCAGCAGTCAGGGGTCGACCGGGGAGCTGTTTTTT,CASSQGSTGELFF
16,TRBV4-1,once,TRBJ1-2,-,TGCGCCAGCAGCCAAGAAGTGAGACTAGAGATACAGGGCTACACCTTC,CASSQEVRLEIQGYTF
14,TRBV30,-,TRBJ1-2,TRBD1,TGTGCCTGGAGAGAACGAGGGGGCTACTATGGCTACACCTTC,CAWRERGGYYGYTF
15,TRBV6-1,-,TRBJ2-1,TRBD2,TGTGCCAGCAGACTAGTGGTAGCGGGAGGGAATGAGCAGTTCTTC,CASRLVVAGGNEQFF